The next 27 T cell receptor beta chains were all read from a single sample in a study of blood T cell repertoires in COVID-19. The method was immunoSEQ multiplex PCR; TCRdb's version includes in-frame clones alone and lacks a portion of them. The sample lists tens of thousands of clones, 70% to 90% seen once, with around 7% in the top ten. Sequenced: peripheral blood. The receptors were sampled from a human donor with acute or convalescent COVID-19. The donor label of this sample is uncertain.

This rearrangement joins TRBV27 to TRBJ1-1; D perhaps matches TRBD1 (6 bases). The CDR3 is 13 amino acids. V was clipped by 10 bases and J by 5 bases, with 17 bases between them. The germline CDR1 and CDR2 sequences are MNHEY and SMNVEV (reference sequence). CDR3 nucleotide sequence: TGTGCCACCGCCGGGGGGGCCAGGACTGAAGCTTTCTTT. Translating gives CATAGGARTEAFF.

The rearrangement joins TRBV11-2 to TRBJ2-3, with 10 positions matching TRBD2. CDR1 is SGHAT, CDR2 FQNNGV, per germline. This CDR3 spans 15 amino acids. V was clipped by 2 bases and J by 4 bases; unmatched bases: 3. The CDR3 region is CASSLSSGGSDTQYF. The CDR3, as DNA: TGTGCCAGCAGCTTATCTAGCGGGGGTTCAGATACGCAGTATTTT.

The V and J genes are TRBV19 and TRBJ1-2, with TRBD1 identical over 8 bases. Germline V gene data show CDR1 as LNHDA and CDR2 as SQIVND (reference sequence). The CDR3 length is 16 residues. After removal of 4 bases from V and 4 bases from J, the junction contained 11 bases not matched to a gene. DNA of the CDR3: TGTGCCAGTAGTAGGACCGGGACAGGAGGTGCCTATGGCTACACCTTC. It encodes CASSRTGTGGAYGYTF. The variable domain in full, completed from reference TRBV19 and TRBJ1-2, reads DGGITQSPKYLFRKEGQNVTLSCEQNLNHDAMYWYRQDPGQGLRLIYYSQIVNDFQKGDIAEGYSVSREKKESFPLTVTSAQKNPTAFYLCASSRTGTGGAYGYTFGSGTRLTVV.

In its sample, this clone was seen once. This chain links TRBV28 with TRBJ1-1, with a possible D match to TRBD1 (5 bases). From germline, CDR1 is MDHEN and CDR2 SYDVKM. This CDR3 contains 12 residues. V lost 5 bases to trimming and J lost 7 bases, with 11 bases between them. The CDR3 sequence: CASSTSGGEAFF. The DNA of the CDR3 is TGTGCCAGCAGTACCTCGGGGGGTGAAGCTTTCTTT.

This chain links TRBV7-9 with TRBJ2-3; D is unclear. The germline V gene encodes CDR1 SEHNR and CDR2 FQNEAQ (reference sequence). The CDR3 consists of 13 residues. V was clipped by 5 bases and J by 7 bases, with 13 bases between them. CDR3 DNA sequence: TGTGCCAGCAGCCAAACAACCCTGAATACGCAGTATTTT. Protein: CASSQTTLNTQYF.

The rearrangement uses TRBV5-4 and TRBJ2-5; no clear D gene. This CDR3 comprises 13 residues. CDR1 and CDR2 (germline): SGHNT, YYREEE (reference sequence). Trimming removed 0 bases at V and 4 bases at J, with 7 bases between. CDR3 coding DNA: TGTGCCAGCAGCTTGGCTTTAGCAGAGACCCAGTACTTC. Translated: CASSLALAETQYF.

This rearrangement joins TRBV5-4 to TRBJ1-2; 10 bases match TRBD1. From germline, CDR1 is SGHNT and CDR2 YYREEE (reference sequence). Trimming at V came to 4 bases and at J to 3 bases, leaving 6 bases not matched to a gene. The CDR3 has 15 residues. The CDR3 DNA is TGTGCCAGCAGCGGCGGGACAGGGGTATACTATGGCTACACCTTC. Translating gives CASSGGTGVYYGYTF.

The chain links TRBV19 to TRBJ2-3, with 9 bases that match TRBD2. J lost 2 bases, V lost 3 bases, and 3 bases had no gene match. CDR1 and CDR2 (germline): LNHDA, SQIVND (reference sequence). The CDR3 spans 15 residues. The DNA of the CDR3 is TGTGCCAGTAGTATGCTAGCGGGGCCCACAGATACGCAGTATTTT. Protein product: CASSMLAGPTDTQYF.

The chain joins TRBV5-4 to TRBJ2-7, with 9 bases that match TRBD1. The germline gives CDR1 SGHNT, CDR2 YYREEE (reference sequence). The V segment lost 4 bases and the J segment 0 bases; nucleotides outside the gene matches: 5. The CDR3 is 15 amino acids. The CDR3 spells CASSRDRALSYEQYF. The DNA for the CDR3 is TGTGCCAGCAGCAGGGACAGGGCCCTCTCCTACGAGCAGTACTTC.

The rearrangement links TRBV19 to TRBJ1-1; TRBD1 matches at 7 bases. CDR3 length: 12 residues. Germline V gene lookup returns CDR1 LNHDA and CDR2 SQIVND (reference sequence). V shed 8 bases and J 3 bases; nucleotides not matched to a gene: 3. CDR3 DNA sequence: TGTGCCAGTCAGGGGGTTTACACTGAAGCTTTCTTT. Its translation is CASQGVYTEAFF. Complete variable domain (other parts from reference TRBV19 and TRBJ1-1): DGGITQSPKYLFRKEGQNVTLSCEQNLNHDAMYWYRQDPGQGLRLIYYSQIVNDFQKGDIAEGYSVSREKKESFPLTVTSAQKNPTAFYLCASQGVYTEAFFGQGTRLTVV.

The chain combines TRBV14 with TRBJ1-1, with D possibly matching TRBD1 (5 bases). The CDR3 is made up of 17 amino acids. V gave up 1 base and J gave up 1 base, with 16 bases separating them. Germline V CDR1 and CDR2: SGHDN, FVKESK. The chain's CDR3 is CASSQVAGLRTNTEAFF. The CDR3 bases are TGTGCCAGCAGCCAAGTGGCAGGGCTCCGAACGAACACTGAAGCTTTCTTT.

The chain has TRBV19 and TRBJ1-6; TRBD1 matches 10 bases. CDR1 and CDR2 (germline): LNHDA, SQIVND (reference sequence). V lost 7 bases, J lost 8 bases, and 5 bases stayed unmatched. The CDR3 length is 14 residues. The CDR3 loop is CASTDRGPDSPLHF. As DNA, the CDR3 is TGTGCCAGTACCGACAGGGGGCCAGATTCACCCCTCCACTTT.

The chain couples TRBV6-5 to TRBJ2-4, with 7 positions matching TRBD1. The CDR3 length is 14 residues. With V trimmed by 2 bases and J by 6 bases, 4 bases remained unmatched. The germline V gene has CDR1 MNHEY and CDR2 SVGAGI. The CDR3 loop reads CASSYGTAGNIQYF. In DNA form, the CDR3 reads TGTGCCAGCAGTTACGGGACAGCCGGAAACATTCAGTACTTC.

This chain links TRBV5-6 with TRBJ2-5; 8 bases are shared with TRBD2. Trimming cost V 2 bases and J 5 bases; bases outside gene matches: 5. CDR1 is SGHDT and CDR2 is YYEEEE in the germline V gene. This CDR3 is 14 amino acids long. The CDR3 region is CASSFYRGGETQYF. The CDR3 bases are TGTGCCAGCAGCTTTTATCGGGGGGGCGAGACCCAGTACTTC.

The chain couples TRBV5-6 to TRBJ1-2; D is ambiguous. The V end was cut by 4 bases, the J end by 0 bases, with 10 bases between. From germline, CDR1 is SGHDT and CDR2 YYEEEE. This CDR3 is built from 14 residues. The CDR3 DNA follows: TGTGCCAGCAGCGGGCCCTATCCTAACTATGGCTACACCTTC. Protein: CASSGPYPNYGYTF.

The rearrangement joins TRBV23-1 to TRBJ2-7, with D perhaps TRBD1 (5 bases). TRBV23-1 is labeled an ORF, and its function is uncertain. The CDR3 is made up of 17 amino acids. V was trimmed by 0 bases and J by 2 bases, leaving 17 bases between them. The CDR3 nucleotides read TGCGCCAGCAGTCAATCTAAGGGCAGGGTCCCCGCCTACGAGCAGTACTTC. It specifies CASSQSKGRVPAYEQYF.

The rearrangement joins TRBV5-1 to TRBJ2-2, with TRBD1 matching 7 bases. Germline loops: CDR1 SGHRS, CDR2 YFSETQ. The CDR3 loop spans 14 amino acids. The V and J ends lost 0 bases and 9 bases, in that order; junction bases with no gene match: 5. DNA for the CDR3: TGCGCCAGCAGCTTGGGGGACAGCGGTAGGGAGCTGTTTTTT. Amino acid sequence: CASSLGDSGRELFF.

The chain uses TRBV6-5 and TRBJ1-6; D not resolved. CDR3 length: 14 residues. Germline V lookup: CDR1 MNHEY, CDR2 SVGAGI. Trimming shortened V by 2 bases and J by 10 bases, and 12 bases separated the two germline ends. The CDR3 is CASSYPWGGSPLHF. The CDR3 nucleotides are TGTGCCAGCAGTTACCCCTGGGGAGGGTCACCCCTCCACTTT.

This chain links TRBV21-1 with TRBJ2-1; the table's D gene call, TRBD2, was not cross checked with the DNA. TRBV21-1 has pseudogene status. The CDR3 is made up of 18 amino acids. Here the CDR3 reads CASSKEVWRGVTYNEQFF. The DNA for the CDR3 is TGTGCCAGCAGCAAAGAGGTTTGGCGGGGGGTCACCTACAATGAGCAGTTCTTC.

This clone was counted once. The CDR3 DNA reads as TGTGCCAGCAGATCGCGGACAGGGGAAGGCAATCAGCCCCAGCATTTT. Protein product: CASRSRTGEGNQPQHF. The chain recombines TRBV7-6 with TRBJ1-5, with 9 bases fitting TRBD1. The V gene's germline CDR1 is SGHVS and CDR2 FNYEAQ. The CDR3 length is 16 residues. The junction had 8 bases not matched to a gene; V was cut back by 6 bases and J by 2 bases.

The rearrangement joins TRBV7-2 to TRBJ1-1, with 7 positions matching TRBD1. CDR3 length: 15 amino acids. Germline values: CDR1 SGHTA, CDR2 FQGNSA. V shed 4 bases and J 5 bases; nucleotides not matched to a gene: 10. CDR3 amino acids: CASSSQGFPFTEAFF. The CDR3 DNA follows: TGTGCCAGCAGCTCACAGGGGTTCCCCTTTACTGAAGCTTTCTTT.

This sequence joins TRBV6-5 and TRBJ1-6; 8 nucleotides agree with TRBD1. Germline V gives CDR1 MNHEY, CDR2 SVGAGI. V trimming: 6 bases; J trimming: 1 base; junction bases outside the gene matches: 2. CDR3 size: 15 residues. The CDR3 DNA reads TGTGCCAGCAGGACAGGGGCGTCCTATAATTCACCCCTCCACTTT. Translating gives CASRTGASYNSPLHF.

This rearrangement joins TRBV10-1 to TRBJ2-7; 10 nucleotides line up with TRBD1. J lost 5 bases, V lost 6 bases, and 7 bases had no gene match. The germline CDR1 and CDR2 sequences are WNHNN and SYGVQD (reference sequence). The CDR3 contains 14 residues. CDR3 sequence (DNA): TGCGCCAGCAGCCCCGGGACAGGGGCTAACGAGCAGTACTTC. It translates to CASSPGTGANEQYF.

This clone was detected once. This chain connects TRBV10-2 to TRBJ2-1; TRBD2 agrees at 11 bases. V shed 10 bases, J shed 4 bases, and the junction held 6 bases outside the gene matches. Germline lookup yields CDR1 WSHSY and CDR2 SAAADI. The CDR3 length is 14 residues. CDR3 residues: CAISGGARYNEQFF. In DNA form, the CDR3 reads TGCGCCATTAGCGGGGGGGCCCGGTACAATGAGCAGTTCTTC.

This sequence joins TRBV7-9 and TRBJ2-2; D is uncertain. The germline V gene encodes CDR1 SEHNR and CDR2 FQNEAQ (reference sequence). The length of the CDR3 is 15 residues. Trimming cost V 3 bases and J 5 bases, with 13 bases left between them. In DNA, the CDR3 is TGTGCCAGCAGCTTCGCTCCAGGCTCTACCGGGGAGCTGTTTTTT. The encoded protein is CASSFAPGSTGELFF.

CDR3 sequence (DNA): TGTGCCAGCAGTGCCCCAGGGAACTCCTACGAGCAGTACTTC. Translating gives CASSAPGNSYEQYF. This chain uses TRBV2 with TRBJ2-7; possibly TRBD1 for D (5 bases). V was pared by 4 bases and J by 0 bases, with 10 bases between. Germline values: CDR1 SNHLY, CDR2 FYNNEI. The CDR3 has 14 amino acids. Drawing the rest from reference TRBV2 and TRBJ2-7, the complete variable domain is EPEVTQTPSHQVTQMGQEVILRCVPISNHLYFYWYRQILGQKVEFLVSFYNNEISEKSEIFDDQFSVERPDGSNFTLKIRSTKLEDSAMYFCASSAPGNSYEQYFGPGTRLTVT.

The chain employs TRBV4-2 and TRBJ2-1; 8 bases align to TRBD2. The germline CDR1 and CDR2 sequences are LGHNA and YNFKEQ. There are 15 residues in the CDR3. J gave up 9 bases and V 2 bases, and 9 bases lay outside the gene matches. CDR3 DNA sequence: TGTGCCAGCAGCCAAAATACGGGGGGGCAAAGTGAGCAGTTCTTC. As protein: CASSQNTGGQSEQFF.